This TCR beta chain was recovered during a study of blood T cell repertoires in COVID-19. Sequencing was performed with immunoSEQ multiplex PCR; in TCRdb, only in-frame clones are kept and a portion is missing. Here the sample spans about 370,000 clones, 85% to 90% being singletons. Germline V gene sequence: CDR1 SGHDN, CDR2 FVKESK. J lost 9 bases, V lost 3 bases, and 5 bases had no gene match. The CDR3 covers 14 residues. The V gene is TRBV14, the J gene TRBJ1-6; 7 bases fit TRBD1. Source material: PBMCs or T cells enriched from blood (not recorded which). The TCR sequence derives from a man aged 18 to 35 who had recovered from COVID-19. The CDR3 region has the DNA TGTGCCAGCAGCCATTTTCCAGGGGGTTCACCCCTCCACTTT. Translating gives CASSHFPGGSPLHF.